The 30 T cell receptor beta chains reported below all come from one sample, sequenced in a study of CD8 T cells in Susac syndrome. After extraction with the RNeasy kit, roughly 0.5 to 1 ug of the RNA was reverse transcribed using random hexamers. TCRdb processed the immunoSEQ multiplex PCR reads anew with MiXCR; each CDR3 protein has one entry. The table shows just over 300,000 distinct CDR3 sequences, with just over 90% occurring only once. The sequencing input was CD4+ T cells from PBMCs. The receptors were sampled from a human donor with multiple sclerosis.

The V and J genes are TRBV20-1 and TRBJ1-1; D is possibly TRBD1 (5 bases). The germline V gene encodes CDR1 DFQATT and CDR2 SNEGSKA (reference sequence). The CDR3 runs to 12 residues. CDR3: CRAWGLNTEAFF. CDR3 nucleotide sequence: TGCAGGGCGTGGGGCCTGAACACTGAAGCTTTCTTT.

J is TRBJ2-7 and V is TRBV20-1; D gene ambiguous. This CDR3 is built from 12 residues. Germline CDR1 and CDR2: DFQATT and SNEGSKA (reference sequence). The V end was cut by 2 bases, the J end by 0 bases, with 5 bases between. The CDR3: CSARYSSYEQYF. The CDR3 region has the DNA TGCAGTGCTAGATATAGCTCCTACGAGCAGTACTTC.

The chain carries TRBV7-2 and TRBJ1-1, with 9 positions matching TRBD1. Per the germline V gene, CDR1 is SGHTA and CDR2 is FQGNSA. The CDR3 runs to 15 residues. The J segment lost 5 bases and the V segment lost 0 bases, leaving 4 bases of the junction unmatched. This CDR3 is CASSLAWGQGTEAFF. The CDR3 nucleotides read TGTGCCAGCAGCTTAGCTTGGGGACAGGGTACTGAAGCTTTCTTT.

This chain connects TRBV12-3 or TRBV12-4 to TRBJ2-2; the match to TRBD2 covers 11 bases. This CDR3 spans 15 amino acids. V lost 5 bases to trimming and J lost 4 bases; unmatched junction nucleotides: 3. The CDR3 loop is CASSALAGGTGELFF. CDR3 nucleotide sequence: TGTGCCAGCAGTGCCCTAGCGGGAGGCACCGGGGAGCTGTTTTTT.

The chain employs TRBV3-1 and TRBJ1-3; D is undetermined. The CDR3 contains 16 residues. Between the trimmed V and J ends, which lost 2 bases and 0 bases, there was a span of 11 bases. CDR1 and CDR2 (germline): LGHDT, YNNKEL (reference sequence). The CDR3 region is CASSQSYSSSGNTIYF. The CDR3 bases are TGTGCCAGCAGCCAAAGCTACAGTTCCTCTGGAAACACCATATATTTT.

CDR3 protein: CASSPAGPRAGANYGYTF. The CDR3 nucleotides are TGTGCCAGCAGCCCGGCGGGGCCAAGGGCCGGGGCTAACTATGGCTACACCTTC. V and J are TRBV7-9 and TRBJ1-2; a weak D match, TRBD1 (5 bases). Trimming shortened V by 5 bases and J by 0 bases, and 22 bases separated the two germline ends. Per the germline V gene, CDR1 is SEHNR and CDR2 is FQNEAQ (reference sequence). CDR3 size: 18 residues.

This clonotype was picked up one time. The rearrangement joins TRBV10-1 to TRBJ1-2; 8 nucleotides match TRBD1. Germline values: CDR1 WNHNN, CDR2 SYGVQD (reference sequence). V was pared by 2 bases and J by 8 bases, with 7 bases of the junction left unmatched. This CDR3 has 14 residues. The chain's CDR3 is CASSESRTGHGYTF. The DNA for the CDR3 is TGCGCCAGCAGTGAGAGCCGGACAGGGCACGGCTACACCTTC.

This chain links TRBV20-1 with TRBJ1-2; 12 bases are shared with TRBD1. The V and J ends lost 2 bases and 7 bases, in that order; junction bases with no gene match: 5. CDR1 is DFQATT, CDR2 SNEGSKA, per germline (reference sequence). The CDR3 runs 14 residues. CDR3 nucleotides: TGCAGTGCTAGATTGGGGACAGGGGGCCGTGGCTACACCTTC. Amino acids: CSARLGTGGRGYTF.

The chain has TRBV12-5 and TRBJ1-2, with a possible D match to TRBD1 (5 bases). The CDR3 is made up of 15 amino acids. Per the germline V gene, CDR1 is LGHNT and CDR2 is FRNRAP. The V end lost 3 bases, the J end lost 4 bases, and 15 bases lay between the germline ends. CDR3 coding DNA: TGTGCTAGTGGTTTAGGGACCAACCACTTCTATGGCTACACCTTC. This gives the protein CASGLGTNHFYGYTF.

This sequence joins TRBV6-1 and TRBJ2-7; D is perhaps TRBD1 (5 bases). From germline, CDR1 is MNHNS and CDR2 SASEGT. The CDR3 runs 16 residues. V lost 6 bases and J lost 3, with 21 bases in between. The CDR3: CASRPGRGRIGYEQYF. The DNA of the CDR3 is TGTGCCAGCAGGCCTGGAAGGGGTCGGATAGGCTACGAGCAGTACTTC.

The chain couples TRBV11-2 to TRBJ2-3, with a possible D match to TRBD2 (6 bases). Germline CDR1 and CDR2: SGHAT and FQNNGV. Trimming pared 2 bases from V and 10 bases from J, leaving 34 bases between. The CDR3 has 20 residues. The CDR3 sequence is CASSLYTPIPGLGGRVSQYF. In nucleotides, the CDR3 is TGTGCCAGCAGCTTATATACTCCTATCCCGGGACTGGGGGGTAGGGTATCGCAGTATTTT.

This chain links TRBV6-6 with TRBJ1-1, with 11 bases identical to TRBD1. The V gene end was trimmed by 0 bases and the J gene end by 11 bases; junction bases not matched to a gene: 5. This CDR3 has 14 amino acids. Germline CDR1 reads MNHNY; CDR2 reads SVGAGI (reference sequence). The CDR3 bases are TGTGCCAGCAGTTACTCCTCCGGGACAGGGGGGGCTTTCTTT. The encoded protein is CASSYSSGTGGAFF.

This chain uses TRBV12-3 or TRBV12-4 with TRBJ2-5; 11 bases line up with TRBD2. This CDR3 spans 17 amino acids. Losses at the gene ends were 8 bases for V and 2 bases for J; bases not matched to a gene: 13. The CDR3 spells CASCRPAGLADQETQYF. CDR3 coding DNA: TGTGCCAGCTGTAGACCCGCGGGACTAGCGGATCAAGAGACCCAGTACTTC.

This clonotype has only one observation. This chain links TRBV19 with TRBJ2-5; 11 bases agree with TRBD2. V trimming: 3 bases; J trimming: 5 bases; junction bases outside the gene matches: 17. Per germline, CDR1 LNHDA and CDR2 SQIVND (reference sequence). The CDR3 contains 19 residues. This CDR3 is CASSIRGLAGGGAPETQYF. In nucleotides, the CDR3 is TGTGCCAGTAGTATCCGCGGGCTAGCGGGGGGAGGGGCCCCGGAGACCCAGTACTTC.

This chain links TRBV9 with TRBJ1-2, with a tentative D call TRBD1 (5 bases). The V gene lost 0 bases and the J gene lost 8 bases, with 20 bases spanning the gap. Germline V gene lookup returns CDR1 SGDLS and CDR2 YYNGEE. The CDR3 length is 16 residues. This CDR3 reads CASSVAAGFPVKGYTF. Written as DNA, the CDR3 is TGTGCCAGCAGCGTAGCGGCAGGGTTCCCGGTGAAAGGCTACACCTTC.

The CDR3 DNA follows: TGTGCCAGCAGTGACGGCCAACTAGCCGTTTACGAGCAGTACTTC. It translates to CASSDGQLAVYEQYF. V and J are TRBV2 and TRBJ2-7, with a possible D match to TRBD2 (6 bases). Trimming cost V 3 bases and J 4 bases, with 16 bases left between them. In germline, CDR1 is SNHLY, CDR2 FYNNEI. The CDR3 runs to 15 residues.

CDR3 sequence reads: CASSFGTVQVGELFF. The CDR3 DNA reads as TGTGCCAGCAGCTTTGGGACAGTCCAGGTCGGGGAGCTGTTTTTT. This chain connects TRBV5-4 to TRBJ2-2, with 7 bases identical to TRBD1. Germline lookup yields CDR1 SGHNT and CDR2 YYREEE (reference sequence). This CDR3 region has 15 residues. The V gene end was trimmed by 2 bases and the J gene end by 7 bases; junction bases not matched to a gene: 8.

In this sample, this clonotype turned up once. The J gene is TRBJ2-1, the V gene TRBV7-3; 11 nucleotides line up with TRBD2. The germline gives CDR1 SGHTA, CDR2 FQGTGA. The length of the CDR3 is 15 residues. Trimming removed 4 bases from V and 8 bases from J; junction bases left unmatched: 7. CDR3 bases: TGTGCCAGCAGCTCCCGACTAGCGGGACGGGATGAGCAGTTCTTC. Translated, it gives CASSSRLAGRDEQFF.

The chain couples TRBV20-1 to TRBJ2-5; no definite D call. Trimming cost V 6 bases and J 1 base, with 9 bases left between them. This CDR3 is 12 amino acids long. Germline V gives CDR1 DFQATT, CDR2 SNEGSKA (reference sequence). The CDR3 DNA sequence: TGCAGTGCCCTCCTGAGCCAAGAGACCCAGTACTTC. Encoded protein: CSALLSQETQYF.

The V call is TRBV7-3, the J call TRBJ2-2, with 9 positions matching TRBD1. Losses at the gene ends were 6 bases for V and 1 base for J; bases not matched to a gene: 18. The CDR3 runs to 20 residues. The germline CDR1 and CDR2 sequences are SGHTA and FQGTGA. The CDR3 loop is CASSISGTGIPLLNTGELFF. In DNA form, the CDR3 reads TGTGCCAGCAGTATTTCCGGGACAGGGATTCCCTTGCTGAACACCGGGGAGCTGTTTTTT.

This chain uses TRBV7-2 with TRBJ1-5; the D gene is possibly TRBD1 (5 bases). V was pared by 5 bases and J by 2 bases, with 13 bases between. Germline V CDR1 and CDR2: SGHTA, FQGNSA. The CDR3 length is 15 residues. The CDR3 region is CASSPKPGGNQPQHF. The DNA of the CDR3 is TGTGCCAGCAGCCCCAAGCCGGGGGGCAATCAGCCCCAGCATTTT.

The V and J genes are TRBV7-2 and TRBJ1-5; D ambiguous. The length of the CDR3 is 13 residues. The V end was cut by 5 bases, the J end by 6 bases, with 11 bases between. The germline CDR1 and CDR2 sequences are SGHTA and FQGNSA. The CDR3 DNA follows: TGTGCCAGCAGCGCACGCCCAGGTCAGCCCCAGCATTTT. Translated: CASSARPGQPQHF.

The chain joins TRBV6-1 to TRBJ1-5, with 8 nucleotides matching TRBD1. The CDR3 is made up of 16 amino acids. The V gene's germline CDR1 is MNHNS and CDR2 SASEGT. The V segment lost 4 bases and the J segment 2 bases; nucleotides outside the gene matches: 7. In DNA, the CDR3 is TGTGCCAGCAGTGTCGGACAGGGCGTCGGCAATCAGCCCCAGCATTTT. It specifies CASSVGQGVGNQPQHF.

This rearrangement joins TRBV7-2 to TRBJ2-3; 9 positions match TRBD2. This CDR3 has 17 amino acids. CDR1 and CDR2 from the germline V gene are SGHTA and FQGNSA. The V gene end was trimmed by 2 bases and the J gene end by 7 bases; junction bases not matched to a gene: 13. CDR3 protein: CASSLISGGRGDNTQYF. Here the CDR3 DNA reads TGTGCCAGCAGCTTAATCAGCGGCGGGAGGGGTGACAATACGCAGTATTTT.

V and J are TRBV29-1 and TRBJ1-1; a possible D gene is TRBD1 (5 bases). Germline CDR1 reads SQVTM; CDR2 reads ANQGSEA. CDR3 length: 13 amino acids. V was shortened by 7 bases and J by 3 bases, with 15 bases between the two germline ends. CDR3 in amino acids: CSAPGDSDTEAFF. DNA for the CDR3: TGCAGCGCCCCGGGGGATTCGGACACTGAAGCTTTCTTT.

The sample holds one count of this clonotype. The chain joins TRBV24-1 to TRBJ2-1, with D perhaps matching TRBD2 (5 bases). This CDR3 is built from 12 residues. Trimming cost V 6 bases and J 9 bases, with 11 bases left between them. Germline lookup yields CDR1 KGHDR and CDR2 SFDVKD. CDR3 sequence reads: CATSQSGFEQFF. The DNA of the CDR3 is TGTGCCACCAGTCAGAGCGGATTTGAGCAGTTCTTC.

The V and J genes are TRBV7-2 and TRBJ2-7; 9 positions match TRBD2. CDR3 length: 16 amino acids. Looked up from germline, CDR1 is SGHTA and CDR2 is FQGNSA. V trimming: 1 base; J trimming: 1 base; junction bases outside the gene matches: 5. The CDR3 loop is CASSLGGTSRSYEQYF. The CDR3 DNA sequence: TGTGCCAGCAGCTTAGGGGGGACTAGCCGATCCTACGAGCAGTACTTC.

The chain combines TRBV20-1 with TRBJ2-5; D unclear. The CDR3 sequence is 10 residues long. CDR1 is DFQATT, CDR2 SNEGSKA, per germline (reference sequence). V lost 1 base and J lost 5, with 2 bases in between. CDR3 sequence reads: CSARVETQYF. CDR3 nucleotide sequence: TGCAGTGCTAGAGTCGAGACCCAGTACTTC.

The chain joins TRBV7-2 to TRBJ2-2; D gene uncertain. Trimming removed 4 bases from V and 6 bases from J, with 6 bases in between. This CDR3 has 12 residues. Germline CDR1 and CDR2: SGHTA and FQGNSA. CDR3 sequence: CASSSLSGELFF. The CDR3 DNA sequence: TGTGCCAGCAGCTCCCTTTCCGGGGAGCTGTTTTTT.

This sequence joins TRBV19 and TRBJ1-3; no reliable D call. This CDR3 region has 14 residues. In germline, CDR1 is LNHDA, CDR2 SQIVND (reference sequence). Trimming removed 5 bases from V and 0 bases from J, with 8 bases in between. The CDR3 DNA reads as TGTGCCAGTAGTTTCGGGCACTCTGGAAACACCATATATTTT. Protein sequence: CASSFGHSGNTIYF. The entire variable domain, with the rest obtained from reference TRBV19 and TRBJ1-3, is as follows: DGGITQSPKYLFRKEGQNVTLSCEQNLNHDAMYWYRQDPGQGLRLIYYSQIVNDFQKGDIAEGYSVSREKKESFPLTVTSAQKNPTAFYLCASSFGHSGNTIYFGEGSWLTVV.